The sequence of this T cell receptor (beta chain) was determined in a study of CD8+ T cells in alopecia areata. cDNA prepared by RNA extraction and subsequent reverse transcription served as the template for sequencing. Profiling relied on immunoSEQ multiplex PCR, and the TCRdb table lists in-frame clones only, not all of them. The data show 140,000 to 150,000 clones, with 40% to 50% seen just once and approximately 6.8% held by the top ten. With V trimmed by 7 bases and J by 4 bases, 4 bases remained unmatched. This CDR3 has 11 residues. In germline, CDR1 is SQVTM, CDR2 ANQGSEA. This TCR was sampled from a human donor with alopecia areata. The rearrangement links TRBV29-1 to TRBJ2-7, with TRBD2 matching over 7 bases. Sequencing was done on a sample of CD4+ T cells sorted from blood. The CDR3 sequence: CSAGDYYEQYF. CDR3 sequence (DNA): TGCAGCGCTGGGGACTATTACGAGCAGTACTTC.